Presented here are 13 T cell receptor beta chains from one specimen sequenced in a study of OX40 agonist ivuxolimab in advanced cancers. Library generation was performed with the immunoSEQ multiplex PCR assay. The immuneACCESS repertoire file appears here via TCRdb, limited to in-frame rearrangements. These files lack a portion of the clones; in checked studies, under half of the deficit traces to unresolved V genes, and the cause of the others is not known. Counted in this sample were about 37,000 clones; just under 85% of them appeared once. The top ten hold 35% to 40% of the sample. Sequencing was performed on CD4+ or CD8+ T cells sorted from blood, taken in a trial of the OX40 agonist ivuxolimab. The receptors shown here come from an adult with an advanced solid tumor such as melanoma, head and neck, liver or kidney cancer.

V usage is TRBV9 and J usage is TRBJ2-5; 13 nucleotides agree with TRBD2. CDR3 size: 16 residues. V dropped 3 bases and J dropped 4; count of bases not matched to a gene: 6. In germline, CDR1 is SGDLS, CDR2 YYNGEE. The chain's CDR3 is CASSALGTSGIETQYF. The CDR3, as DNA: TGTGCCAGCAGCGCCTTGGGGACTAGCGGGATAGAGACCCAGTACTTC.

The chain links TRBV5-5 to TRBJ1-6; D remains unclear. This CDR3 contains 13 residues. Germline loops: CDR1 SGHKS, CDR2 YYEKEE (reference sequence). With 0 bases removed from V and 6 bases from J, the gap between germline ends came to 4 bases. The CDR3 nucleotides read TGTGCCAGCAGCTTGGCCCCTAATTCACCCCTCCACTTT. This sequence encodes CASSLAPNSPLHF.

V usage is TRBV2 and J usage is TRBJ2-1; 12 nucleotides match TRBD1. After removal of 7 bases from V and 7 bases from J, the junction contained 11 bases not matched to a gene. The germline CDR1 and CDR2 sequences are SNHLY and FYNNEI. This CDR3 has 16 residues. In nucleotides, the CDR3 is TGTGCCAGCAACCTAAGCAGGGACAGGGGGCCGAATGAGCAGTTCTTC. It translates to CASNLSRDRGPNEQFF.

This clone occurred a few times. The rearrangement joins TRBV5-1 to TRBJ2-5; D tentatively fits TRBD1 or TRBD2 (7 bases each). Trimming left V 4 bases short and J 2 bases short, with 18 bases between. Germline V gene sequence: CDR1 SGHRS, CDR2 YFSETQ. The CDR3 runs 16 residues. The CDR3 is CASSRVAGGGQETQYF. DNA for the CDR3: TGCGCCAGCAGCAGGGTAGCAGGGGGAGGGCAAGAGACCCAGTACTTC.

The chain employs TRBV7-3 and TRBJ1-5; D unresolved. The CDR3 loop spans 13 amino acids. Germline-derived CDR1 and CDR2 are SGHTA and FQGTGA. V was clipped by 0 bases and J by 3 bases, with 3 bases between them. CDR3 amino acids: CASSLTANQPQHF. Here the CDR3 DNA reads TGTGCCAGCAGCTTAACCGCCAATCAGCCCCAGCATTTT.

The chain uses TRBV4-1 and TRBJ1-2; 8 nucleotides line up with TRBD1. Per germline, CDR1 MGHRA and CDR2 YSYEKL. The CDR3 length is 16 residues. J lost 2 bases, V lost 4 bases, and 9 bases had no gene match. The CDR3 DNA sequence: TGCGCCAGCAGCCGAAGTGCAACAGGGGGAAACTATGGCTACACCTTC. Translated, it gives CASSRSATGGNYGYTF.

The V gene is TRBV6-1, the J gene TRBJ2-7; the D is unclear. Germline assignment: CDR1 MNHNS and CDR2 SASEGT. The V gene lost 6 bases and the J gene lost 1 base, with 4 bases spanning the gap. This CDR3 contains 11 residues. In DNA form, the CDR3 reads TGTGCCAGCAGGGTTTCCTACGAGCAGTACTTC. Its protein product is CASRVSYEQYF.

The chain employs TRBV4-1 and TRBJ2-1, with TRBD2 matching over 12 bases. Germline V CDR1 and CDR2: MGHRA, YSYEKL. V shed 4 bases and J 4 bases; nucleotides not matched to a gene: 2. The length of the CDR3 is 15 residues. DNA of the CDR3: TGCGCCAGCAGCCCAGGACTAGCGGGGTACAATGAGCAGTTCTTC. Amino acids: CASSPGLAGYNEQFF.

For the CDR3, the DNA is TGTGCCACCCATCCTCGGGCCCCCAGAGGGGACACTGAAGCTTTCTTT. Its protein product is CATHPRAPRGDTEAFF. The chain carries TRBV10-3 and TRBJ1-1; D may be TRBD1 (5 bases). Per germline, CDR1 ENHRY and CDR2 SYGVKD. The CDR3 consists of 16 residues. Trimming removed 10 bases at V and 3 bases at J, with 24 bases between.

The chain couples TRBV11-2 to TRBJ1-6; possibly TRBD1 for D (5 bases). This CDR3 is 15 amino acids long. Germline V CDR1 and CDR2: SGHAT, FQNNGV. The V and J ends lost 2 bases and 7 bases respectively, with 12 bases between them. As DNA, the CDR3 is TGTGCCAGCAGCTTACCCGGGACGGGGAATTCACCCCTCCACTTT. This sequence encodes CASSLPGTGNSPLHF.

This clone was seen only once. The chain carries TRBV18 and TRBJ1-1, with D unresolved. There are 14 residues in the CDR3. V was pared by 5 bases and J by 1 base, with 11 bases between. Germline CDR1 reads KGHSH; CDR2 reads LQKENI. The CDR3 here is CASSGSPRNTEAFF. DNA of the CDR3: TGTGCCAGCTCAGGGAGCCCCCGGAACACTGAAGCTTTCTTT.

The chain combines TRBV9 with TRBJ2-7; 7 bases line up with TRBD2. CDR3 length: 15 residues. V dropped 3 bases and J dropped 5; count of bases not matched to a gene: 11. CDR1 is SGDLS, CDR2 YYNGEE, per germline. Here the CDR3 DNA reads TGTGCCAGCAGCGCGAGCGGGAAAACGCTCAACGAGCAGTACTTC. It specifies CASSASGKTLNEQYF.

This chain joins TRBV14 and TRBJ1-4, with D perhaps matching TRBD1 (5 bases). This CDR3 has 13 amino acids. V lost 8 bases and J 8 bases, leaving 15 bases between the germline ends. Germline V gene lookup returns CDR1 SGHDN and CDR2 FVKESK. CDR3 residues: CASGADIGEKLFF. CDR3 coding DNA: TGTGCCAGCGGGGCGGACATAGGGGAAAAACTGTTTTTT.